The clone carrying this TCR beta chain was observed a few times. The antigen is unknown. TCRdb ran MiXCR on the 5' RACE reads and lists one entry per CDR3 protein. The sample holds approximately 150,000 distinct CDR3 sequences, 9.5% to 10% seen once. The record originates from a study of CD8 T cells in ankylosing spondylitis. General study findings and limits: Significantly higher representation of disease-linked clones was reported for matched ankylosing spondylitis synovial fluid. CD8+ disease-linked clones were present at relatively low frequencies in blood.

Germline assignment: CDR1 MNHEY and CDR2 SVGEGT. The CDR3 contains 17 residues. With 4 bases removed from V and 0 bases from J, the gap between germline ends came to 13 bases. The sequencing sample was made of blood, either unsorted or a sorted T cell fraction (not recorded which). This sequence joins TRBV6-2 or TRBV6-3 and TRBJ2-6; D gene uncertain. The TCR was taken from a female donor with ankylosing spondylitis or in good health (not recorded which). The CDR3 nucleotides read TGTGCCAGCAGTTTCCCCTTGGTATTCTCTGGGGCCAACGTCCTGACTTTC. This sequence encodes CASSFPLVFSGANVLTF.